Here is one T cell receptor beta chain with its context. Its specificity is unknown. The second PCR ran about 6 to 12 cycles with a sample-barcoded 5' primer and J-beta primers. TCRdb processed the 5' RACE reads anew with MiXCR; each CDR3 protein has one entry. This table holds approximately 600,000 distinct CDR3 sequences, roughly 50% found once. The data originate from a study of blood T cells in healthy people across ages. Whole-study findings and limits: A roughly linear fall in TCR beta diversity per million T cells was seen with increasing age. In long-lived donors, naive CD4+ cell counts and diversity exceeded those of aged donors.

Between the trimmed V and J ends, which lost 3 bases and 0 bases, there was a span of 18 bases. This CDR3 has 18 residues. Specimen: blood. The receptor's source is a man aged 60 to 75 in good health. The chain is built from TRBV12-3 or TRBV12-4 and TRBJ1-5, with D possibly matching TRBD1 (6 bases). The CDR3 nucleotides read TGTGCCAGCAGTTTGCCCGGGGGCCTTTTTGGTAGCAATCAGCCCCAGCATTTT. The encoded protein is CASSLPGGLFGSNQPQHF.